A single sample gave rise to the 20 T cell receptor beta chains below, sequenced in a study of chemoradiotherapy in HPV16-positive cancers. The protocol was immunoSEQ multiplex PCR, while the TCRdb copy is restricted to in-frame clones and leaves out a portion. The table has 15,000 to 20,000 clones, roughly 89% seen once. Sequencing used blood, obtained from a patient who underwent chemoradiotherapy. These receptors originate from a human donor with HPV-associated anogenital cancer.

V and J are TRBV2 and TRBJ1-5; D remains ambiguous. The V and J ends lost 0 bases and 2 bases respectively, with 11 bases between them. Germline CDR1 and CDR2: SNHLY and FYNNEI. The CDR3 spans 16 residues. CDR3 residues: CASSEAAPGRNQPQHF. CDR3 DNA: TGTGCCAGCAGTGAAGCTGCCCCCGGACGCAATCAGCCCCAGCATTTT.

This clone has only a few counts. Relative to the germline gene, one junction end is altered; a read error may explain this. The chain has TRBV7-7 and TRBJ2-3; TRBD2 is a possible D gene (5 bases). The length of the CDR3 is 15 residues. CDR1 is SSHAT, CDR2 FNYEAQ, per germline (reference sequence). In DNA form, the CDR3 reads TGTGCTAGCAGCTTGGGGTCCCTAGCCACAGATACGCAGTATTTT. Translated: CASSLGSLATDTQYF.

The chain uses TRBV7-9 and TRBJ1-4; 7 bases match TRBD1. This CDR3 has 14 residues. Germline assignment: CDR1 SEHNR and CDR2 FQNEAQ (reference sequence). Trimming took 2 bases from V and 7 from J; bases not matched to a gene: 4. The CDR3 nucleotides read TGTGCCAGCAGCTTAATAGGGGGCGGTGAAAAACTGTTTTTT. It translates to CASSLIGGGEKLFF.

The V gene is TRBV5-6, the J gene TRBJ1-2; no firm D call. CDR1 is SGHDT, CDR2 YYEEEE, per germline. Trimming stripped 4 bases from V and 1 base from J, with 14 bases between. The CDR3 extends over 15 amino acids. The CDR3 protein is CASSRAAGFNYGYTF. The CDR3 DNA is TGTGCCAGCAGCCGCGCGGCGGGGTTTAACTATGGCTACACCTTC.

This sequence joins TRBV25-1 and TRBJ1-1; no clear D. The CDR3 totals 11 residues. CDR1 MGHDK and CDR2 SYGVNS come from the germline V gene. Trimming pared 7 bases from V and 6 bases from J, leaving 9 bases between. The CDR3: CASTKLSEAFF. CDR3 sequence (DNA): TGTGCCAGCACCAAACTCTCTGAAGCTTTCTTT.

This chain connects TRBV7-2 to TRBJ2-7, with D possibly being TRBD2 (5 bases). The ends were cut back, 2 bases at V and 3 bases at J, with 11 bases in the middle. This CDR3 contains 14 residues. CDR1 is SGHTA, CDR2 FQGNSA, per germline. The CDR3 bases are TGTGCCAGCAGCTTATCTCGGGGAATCTACGAGCAGTACTTC. Amino acid sequence: CASSLSRGIYEQYF.

V gene TRBV19 combines with J gene TRBJ1-1; maybe TRBD1 (6 bases). V lost 6 bases, J lost 0 bases, and 14 bases lay in between. CDR1 and CDR2 (germline): LNHDA, SQIVND (reference sequence). The CDR3 contains 15 residues. The chain's CDR3 is CASSREGTLNTEAFF. The CDR3 bases are TGTGCCAGTAGCCGAGAAGGGACATTGAACACTGAAGCTTTCTTT.

The CDR3 nucleotides are TGTGCCAGCTCCCTCGGGTATGCGAGCACAGATACGCAGTATTTT. It specifies CASSLGYASTDTQYF. The rearrangement links TRBV11-2 to TRBJ2-3; unclear D gene. This CDR3 comprises 15 residues. CDR1 and CDR2 (germline): SGHAT, FQNNGV. The V and J ends lost 8 bases and 0 bases respectively, with 15 bases between them. The full variable domain, rest sourced from reference TRBV11-2 and TRBJ2-3, is EAGVAQSPRYKIIEKRQSVAFWCNPISGHATLYWYQQILGQGPKLLIQFQNNGVVDDSQLPKDRFSAERLKGVDSTLKIQPAKLEDSAVYLCASSLGYASTDTQYFGPGTRLTVL.

The V call is TRBV19, the J call TRBJ2-3; the D gene could be TRBD1 or TRBD2 (5 bases each). Trimming removed 4 bases at V and 1 base at J, with 12 bases between. CDR3 size: 15 residues. Per germline, CDR1 LNHDA and CDR2 SQIVND (reference sequence). CDR3 sequence: CASSTGTVGTDTQYF. DNA of the CDR3: TGTGCCAGTAGTACTGGGACGGTGGGCACAGATACGCAGTATTTT.

The chain carries TRBV6-1 and TRBJ1-5; 10 positions agree with TRBD1. V gave up 0 bases and J gave up 4 bases; unmatched junction bases: 0. Germline-derived CDR1 and CDR2 are MNHNS and SASEGT. CDR3 length equals 15 residues. CDR3 loop: CASSEAGQGNQPQHF. In nucleotides, the CDR3 is TGTGCCAGCAGTGAAGCGGGACAGGGGAATCAGCCCCAGCATTTT.

V usage is TRBV30 and J usage is TRBJ1-6; D may be TRBD1 (5 bases). CDR3 length: 15 residues. V gave up 6 bases and J gave up 0 bases, with 12 bases separating them. Germline CDR1 and CDR2: GTSNPN and SVGIG (reference sequence). The CDR3 is CACPDSSSYNSPLHF. The CDR3 region has the DNA TGTGCCTGCCCTGACAGCAGCTCCTATAATTCACCCCTCCACTTT.

This clone was detected only once. J is TRBJ1-2 and V is TRBV30, with TRBD1 identical over 8 bases. V was pared by 2 bases and J by 8 bases, with 7 bases of the junction left unmatched. This CDR3 contains 13 residues. Germline CDR1 GTSNPN, CDR2 SVGIG (reference sequence). The CDR3 loop reads CAWSKQGAKGYTF. The CDR3 DNA reads TGTGCCTGGAGTAAGCAGGGGGCGAAGGGCTACACCTTC. Supplemented by reference TRBV30 and TRBJ1-2, the full variable domain reads SQTIHQWPATLVQPVGSPLSLECTVEGTSNPNLYWYRQAAGRGLQLLFYSVGIGQISSEVPQNLSASRPQDRQFILSSKKLLLSDSGFYLCAWSKQGAKGYTFGSGTRLTVV.

V is TRBV4-2 and J is TRBJ2-1; possible D gene TRBD2, 6 bases. V shed 3 bases and J shed 7 bases, with 7 bases lying between them. Germline lookup yields CDR1 LGHNA and CDR2 YNFKEQ. The CDR3 contains 12 residues. The CDR3 nucleotides read TGTGCCAGCAGCCAGAGCGGGAATGAGCAGTTCTTC. Translated: CASSQSGNEQFF.

The chain has TRBV5-1 and TRBJ1-2, with a weak D call TRBD1 (5 bases). The CDR3 has 14 residues. Germline V gene sequence: CDR1 SGHRS, CDR2 YFSETQ. Trimming took 0 bases from V and 4 from J, leaving 10 bases between them. CDR3 nucleotides: TGCGCCAGCAGCTTGGAAACAGGAGCCTATGGCTACACCTTC. It codes for CASSLETGAYGYTF.

This chain uses TRBV29-1 with TRBJ1-2, with no clear D. The CDR3 covers 12 residues. Trimming removed 4 bases from V and 4 bases from J, with 10 bases in between. Germline assignment: CDR1 SQVTM and CDR2 ANQGSEA. CDR3 bases: TGCAGCGTTGTCGGAGGTATCTATGGCTACACCTTC. Residues: CSVVGGIYGYTF.

The V call is TRBV2, the J call TRBJ1-5, with D unclear. The germline V and J ends were trimmed by 6 bases and 5 bases, with 5 bases remaining between them. The CDR3 sequence is 11 residues long. Germline loops: CDR1 SNHLY, CDR2 FYNNEI. CDR3: CASSLDQPQHF. The CDR3 DNA sequence: TGTGCCAGCAGCCTTGATCAGCCCCAGCATTTT.

The DNA of the CDR3 is TGTGCCAGCAGTGCAACAGGGTTAACCGGGGAGCTGTTTTTT. This sequence encodes CASSATGLTGELFF. The gene calls are TRBV27 and TRBJ2-2; a possible D gene is TRBD1 (6 bases). V lost 5 bases and J 5 bases, leaving 12 bases between the germline ends. The V gene's germline CDR1 is MNHEY and CDR2 SMNVEV (reference sequence). The CDR3 runs to 14 residues.

This clone was detected a few times. V usage is TRBV5-4 and J usage is TRBJ2-5, with 12 positions matching TRBD2. CDR1 and CDR2 (germline): SGHNT, YYREEE (reference sequence). V lost 4 bases and J lost 4; bases outside the gene matches: 14. This CDR3 spans 18 amino acids. CDR3 loop: CASSATGTSGWYGETQYF. DNA of the CDR3: TGTGCCAGCAGCGCCACCGGGACTAGCGGGTGGTATGGAGAGACCCAGTACTTC.

The chain recombines TRBV7-2 with TRBJ1-6, with a tentative D call TRBD1 (6 bases). Trimming pared 2 bases from V and 5 bases from J, leaving 13 bases between. The CDR3 has 16 residues. Germline CDR1 SGHTA, CDR2 FQGNSA. In DNA, the CDR3 is TGTGCCAGCAGCTTAAGGTCAGGGGTAAATAATTCACCCCTCCACTTT. It encodes CASSLRSGVNNSPLHF. Filled out from reference TRBV7-2 and TRBJ1-6, the complete variable domain reads GAGVSQSPSNKVTEKGKDVELRCDPISGHTALYWYRQSLGQGLEFLIYFQGNSAPDKSGLPSDRFSAERTGGSVSTLTIQRTQQEDSAVYLCASSLRSGVNNSPLHFGNGTRLTVT.

The V gene is TRBV4-1, the J gene TRBJ1-1; no reliable D call. CDR1 MGHRA and CDR2 YSYEKL come from the germline V gene. This CDR3 is 14 amino acids long. V shed 5 bases and J shed 6 bases, with 16 bases lying between them. This CDR3 reads CASSFQHHGAEAFF. CDR3 nucleotides: TGCGCCAGCAGCTTTCAACATCATGGGGCTGAAGCTTTCTTT.